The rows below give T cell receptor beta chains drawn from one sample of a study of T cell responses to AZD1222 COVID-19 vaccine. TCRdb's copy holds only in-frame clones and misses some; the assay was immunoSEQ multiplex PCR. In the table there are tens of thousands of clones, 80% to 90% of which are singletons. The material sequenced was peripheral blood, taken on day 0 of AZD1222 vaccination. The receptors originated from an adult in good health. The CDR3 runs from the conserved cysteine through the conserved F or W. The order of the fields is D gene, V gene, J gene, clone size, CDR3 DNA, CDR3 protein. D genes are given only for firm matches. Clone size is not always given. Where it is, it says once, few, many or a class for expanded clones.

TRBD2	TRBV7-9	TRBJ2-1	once	TGTGCCAGCAAGGACCAGCGGGGGACATACAATGAGCAGTTCTTC	CASKDQRGTYNEQFF
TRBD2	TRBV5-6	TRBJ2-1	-	TGTGCCAGCAGCTTTAGGGTAGGGACTACCGACAATGAGCAGTTCTTC	CASSFRVGTTDNEQFF
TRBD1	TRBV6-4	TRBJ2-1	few	TGTGCCAGCAGTGACTCTGACAGGGTGTACAATGAGCAGTTCTTC	CASSDSDRVYNEQFF
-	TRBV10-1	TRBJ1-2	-	TGCGCCAGCAGCTCTACACGAAACTATGGCTACACCTTC	CASSSTRNYGYTF
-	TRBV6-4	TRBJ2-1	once	TGTGCCAGCAGTAGGCGGGACAGTAGGGCCAATGAGCAGTTCTTC	CASSRRDSRANEQFF
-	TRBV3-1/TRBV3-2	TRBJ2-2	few	TGTGCCAGCAGCCAGGGGGGGGCTACCGGGGAGCTGTTTTTT	CASSQGGATGELFF
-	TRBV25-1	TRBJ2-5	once	TGTGCCAGCAGTCCTACTCAAATCCAAGAGACCCAGTACTTC	CASSPTQIQETQYF
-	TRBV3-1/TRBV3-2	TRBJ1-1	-	TGTGCCAGCAGCCAAGAGGGTCGGAATGAAGCTTTCTTT	CASSQEGRNEAFF
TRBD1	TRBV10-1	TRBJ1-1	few	TGCGCCAGCAGTGAAGGGACAGGGGGCCTGAACACTGAAGCTTTCTTT	CASSEGTGGLNTEAFF
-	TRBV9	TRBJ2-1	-	TGTGCCAGCAGCCCGAAGCCGGGGATCTACAATGAGCAGTTCTTC	CASSPKPGIYNEQFF
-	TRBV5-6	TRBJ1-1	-	TGTGCCAGCAGCTTAATCACTTTCCAGGGTGCGGACACTGAAGCTTTCTTT	CASSLITFQGADTEAFF
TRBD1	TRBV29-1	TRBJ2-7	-	TGCAGCGCACGGACAGGGCAAGAGCAGTACTTC	CSARTGQEQYF
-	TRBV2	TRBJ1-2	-	TGTGCCAGCAGTGAGTCCTTTGACTATGGCTACACCTTC	CASSESFDYGYTF
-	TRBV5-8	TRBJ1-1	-	TGTGCCAGCAGCTCTCGGGGCGAGGGAGGGAACACTGAAGCTTTCTTT	CASSSRGEGGNTEAFF
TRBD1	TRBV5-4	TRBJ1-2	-	TGTGCCAGCAGCTCCCGTCAGGGGGTAACCTCCACCTTC	CASSSRQGVTSTF
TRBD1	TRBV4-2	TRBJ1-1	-	TGTGCCAGCAGGCAAGGGGGTGACAGGGGTGGGACTGAAGCTTTCTTT	CASRQGGDRGGTEAFF
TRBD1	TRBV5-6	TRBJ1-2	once	TGTGCCAGCAGCTTCCGGGACAGGGATGGCTACACCTTC	CASSFRDRDGYTF
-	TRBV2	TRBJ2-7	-	TGTGCCAGCTGGCCCGGCCAGGGCCCAACCTACGAGCAGTACTTC	CASWPGQGPTYEQYF
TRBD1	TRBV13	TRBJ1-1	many	TGTGCCAGCAGCTTCGGACAGGGTGACACTGAAGCTTTCTTT	CASSFGQGDTEAFF
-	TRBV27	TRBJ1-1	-	TGTGCCAGCAGTTTTGTAGGGGGAAGGGGGAACACTGAAGCTTTCTTT	CASSFVGGRGNTEAFF
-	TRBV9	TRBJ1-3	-	TGTGCCAGCAGCGTAGTCGAGGGAAACACCATATATTTT	CASSVVEGNTIYF
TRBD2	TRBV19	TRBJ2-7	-	TGTGCCAGTAGTCCCGCGGGGGGGAGCTCCTACGAGCAGTACTTC	CASSPAGGSSYEQYF
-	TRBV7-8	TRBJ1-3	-	TGTGCCAGCAGCTTAGCGGGGGCTGGAAACACCATATATTTT	CASSLAGAGNTIYF
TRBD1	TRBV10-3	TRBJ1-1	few	TGTGCCGTCGCCCCCGGGACAGGGGCTGAAGCTTTCTTT	CAVAPGTGAEAFF
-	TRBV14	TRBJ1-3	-	TGTGCCAGCAGCGTCCTCTCTGGAAACACCATATATTTT	CASSVLSGNTIYF
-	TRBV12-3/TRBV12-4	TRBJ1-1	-	TGTGCCAGCAGGGTGAACACTGAAGCTTTCTTT	CASRVNTEAFF
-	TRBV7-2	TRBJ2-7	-	TGTGCCAGCAGCTTAGACCGGGCAGGGAAGTACGAGCAGTACTTC	CASSLDRAGKYEQYF
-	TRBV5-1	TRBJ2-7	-	TGCGCCAGCAGCCGGGGCCAGGGAACGGGTGAGCAGTACTTC	CASSRGQGTGEQYF
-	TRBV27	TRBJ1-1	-	TGTGCCAGCAGTCGGTGGGTCAGCAGTAACACTGAAGCTTTCTTT	CASSRWVSSNTEAFF
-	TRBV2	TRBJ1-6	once	TGTGCCAGCAGCGGGTATGGGGGGGACAATTCACCCCTCCACTTT	CASSGYGGDNSPLHF
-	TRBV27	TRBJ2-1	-	TGTGCCAGCAGTTTAATCTGGGGCAACTCCTACAATGAGCAGTTCTTC	CASSLIWGNSYNEQFF
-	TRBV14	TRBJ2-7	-	TGTGCCAGCAGCCCCGGACACTTTACAGGGCTGGGCGCGCAGTACTTC	CASSPGHFTGLGAQYF
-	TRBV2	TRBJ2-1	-	TGTGCCAGCGGGGGAGTAGTCCATGAGCAGTTCTTC	CASGGVVHEQFF